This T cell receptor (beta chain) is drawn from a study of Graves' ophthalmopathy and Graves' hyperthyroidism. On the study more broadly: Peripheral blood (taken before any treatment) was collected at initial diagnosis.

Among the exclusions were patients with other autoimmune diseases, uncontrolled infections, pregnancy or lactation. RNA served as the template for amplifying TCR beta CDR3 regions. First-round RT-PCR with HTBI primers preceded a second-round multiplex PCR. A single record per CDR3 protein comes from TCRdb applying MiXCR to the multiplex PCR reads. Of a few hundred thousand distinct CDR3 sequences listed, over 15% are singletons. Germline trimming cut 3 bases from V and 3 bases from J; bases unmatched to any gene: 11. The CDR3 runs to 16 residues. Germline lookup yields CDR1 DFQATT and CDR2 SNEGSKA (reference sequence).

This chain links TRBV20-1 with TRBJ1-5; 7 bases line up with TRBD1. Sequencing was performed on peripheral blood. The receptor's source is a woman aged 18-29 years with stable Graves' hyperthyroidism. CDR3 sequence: CSARPMTGTLNQPQHF. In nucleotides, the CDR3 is TGCAGTGCTAGGCCTATGACAGGGACTCTCAATCAGCCCCAGCATTTT.